Listed below are T cell receptor beta chains from one sample, sequenced in a study of OX40 agonist ivuxolimab in advanced cancers. TCRdb's table, derived via immunoSEQ multiplex PCR, lists solely in-frame clones and lacks some. Of approximately 11,000 clones in the sample, around nine tenths were seen once. The material sequenced was CD4+ or CD8+ T cells sorted from blood, taken in a trial of the OX40 agonist ivuxolimab. The receptors come from an adult with an advanced solid tumor such as melanoma, head and neck, liver or kidney cancer. Each CDR3 is given with its conserved first and last residue. D genes are given only for firm matches. Clone size is given for some rows only: seen once, a few or many times, or a class if the clone is expanded.

>TRBV28|once|TRBD2|TRBJ2-1
CASSWTSGSWNNEQFF
TGTGCCAGCAGCTGGACTAGCGGGAGTTGGAACAATGAGCAGTTCTTC
>TRBV2|.|.|TRBJ2-1
CASSQRPQVSREQFF
TGTGCCAGCAGCCAGCGGCCCCAGGTTTCTCGTGAGCAGTTCTTC
>TRBV2|.|.|TRBJ1-5
CASRWHISNQPQHF
TGTGCCAGCAGGTGGCACATTAGCAATCAGCCCCAGCATTTT
>TRBV6-1|few|TRBD1|TRBJ1-2
CASSGRTGGYGYTF
TGTGCCAGCAGCGGACGGACAGGGGGCTATGGCTACACCTTC
>TRBV27|.|.|TRBJ2-7
CASSLPHYEQYF
TGTGCCAGCAGTTTACCCCACTACGAGCAGTACTTC
>TRBV28|once|.|TRBJ2-5
CASSAPEGGTQYF
TGTGCCAGCAGTGCCCCTGAGGGTGGGACCCAGTACTTC
>TRBV13|.|.|TRBJ2-5
CASSFRRALEETQYF
TGTGCCAGCAGCTTTCGGAGAGCCTTAGAAGAGACCCAGTACTTC
>TRBV6-5|.|.|TRBJ1-5
CASSMSPGDNQPQHF
TGTGCCAGCAGTATGTCTCCAGGGGATAATCAGCCCCAGCATTTT
>TRBV28|.|TRBD1|TRBJ1-6
CASSWTGEGISPLHF
TGTGCCAGCAGCTGGACAGGGGAAGGGATATCACCCCTCCACTTT
>TRBV6-4|.|TRBD2|TRBJ2-2
CASSDSGGSGTGELFF
TGTGCCAGCAGTGACTCCGGGGGGTCAGGCACCGGGGAGCTGTTTTTT
>TRBV7-9|.|.|TRBJ2-2
CASSLRVSNTGELFF
TGTGCCAGCAGCTTACGGGTATCGAACACCGGGGAGCTGTTTTTT
>TRBV28|.|.|TRBJ2-7
CASSLMGSGYEQYF
TGTGCCAGCAGTTTAATGGGGTCGGGTTACGAGCAGTACTTC
>TRBV30|.|TRBD1|TRBJ2-3
CAWSLGQGGDTQYF
TGTGCCTGGAGTCTAGGACAGGGGGGAGATACGCAGTATTTT
>TRBV7-8|.|TRBD1|TRBJ2-1
CASSLLQGVGNEQFF
TGTGCCAGCAGCTTATTACAGGGGGTAGGGAATGAGCAGTTCTTC
>TRBV5-1|.|.|TRBJ1-4
CASSLGWENEKLFF
TGCGCCAGCAGCTTGGGGTGGGAAAATGAAAAACTGTTTTTT
>TRBV28|once|TRBD1|TRBJ1-1
CASSPLLGQGGGTEAFF
TGTGCCAGCAGTCCCCTTCTCGGACAGGGGGGAGGCACTGAAGCTTTCTTT
>TRBV5-6|.|.|TRBJ1-2
CASSLGAGDYGYTF
TGTGCCAGCAGCTTGGGAGCAGGGGACTATGGCTACACCTTC
>TRBV4-1|.|TRBD1|TRBJ1-5
CASSQEQDRAYSNQPQHF
TGCGCCAGCAGCCAAGAACAGGACAGGGCTTATAGCAATCAGCCCCAGCATTTT
>TRBV5-1|.|TRBD2|TRBJ2-7
CASSLEGVAGPYEQYF
TGCGCCAGCAGCTTGGAAGGTGTAGCGGGGCCCTACGAGCAGTACTTC
>TRBV13|.|.|TRBJ2-7
CASSRYGASYEQYF
TGTGCCAGCAGCCGCTACGGGGCCTCCTACGAGCAGTACTTC
>TRBV28|.|.|TRBJ2-3
CASSSGAEWGADTQYF
TGTGCCAGCAGTTCCGGAGCGGAATGGGGGGCAGATACGCAGTATTTT
>TRBV28|.|TRBD2|TRBJ2-1
CASSPRGTSGVGEQFF
TGTGCCAGCAGTCCTCGGGGGACTAGCGGAGTCGGTGAGCAGTTCTTC
>TRBV30|.|.|TRBJ2-5
CAWSVGAIRHF
TGTGCCTGGAGTGTAGGGGCTATCAGGCACTTC
>TRBV7-7|.|.|TRBJ2-3
CASSSESTDTQYF
TGTGCTAGCAGCTCAGAGAGCACAGATACGCAGTATTTT
>TRBV6-1|.|.|TRBJ2-7
CASSPLDEQYF
TGTGCCAGCAGCCCCCTAGACGAGCAGTACTTC
>TRBV6-5|.|TRBD1|TRBJ2-5
CASSWGQGGETQYF
TGTGCCAGCAGTTGGGGACAGGGAGGTGAGACCCAGTACTTC
>TRBV27|.|TRBD2|TRBJ2-7
CASRLAGSSYEQYF
TGTGCCAGCCGACTAGCGGGGAGCTCCTACGAGCAGTACTTC
>TRBV5-1|.|.|TRBJ1-1
CASSPLTGPMNTEAFF
TGCGCCAGCAGCCCACTTACAGGGCCGATGAACACTGAAGCTTTCTTT
>TRBV6-1|.|.|TRBJ2-6
CASSEEPGSGANVLTF
TGTGCCAGCAGTGAAGAACCAGGGTCTGGGGCCAACGTCCTGACTTTC
>TRBV7-9|.|TRBD1|TRBJ2-1
CASSLGQGHYNEQFF
TGTGCCAGCAGCTTAGGACAGGGACATTACAATGAGCAGTTCTTC
>TRBV27|.|TRBD2|TRBJ2-1
CASRPTSSNEQFF
TGTGCCAGCAGACCGACTAGCTCCAATGAGCAGTTCTTC
>TRBV15|.|TRBD1|TRBJ1-2
CATSIDRALYGYTF
TGTGCCACCAGCATCGACAGGGCCCTCTATGGCTACACCTTC
>TRBV4-1|.|.|TRBJ1-1
CASSQDLVAAAFF
TGCGCCAGCAGCCAAGATCTGGTGGCTGCAGCTTTCTTT
>TRBV4-1|.|.|TRBJ1-2
CASSQDKTDGYTF
TGCGCCAGCAGCCAAGATAAAACAGATGGCTACACCTTC
>TRBV7-9|.|.|TRBJ2-3
CASSLVLAPDTQYF
TGTGCCAGCAGCTTAGTGCTAGCGCCAGATACGCAGTATTTT
>TRBV28|.|.|TRBJ1-1
CASSLGPRGTEAFF
TGTGCCAGCAGTTTAGGGCCAAGGGGCACTGAAGCTTTCTTT
>TRBV27|.|TRBD1|TRBJ2-1
CASSSDLGTGNYNEQFF
TGTGCCAGCAGTTCCGATCTCGGGACAGGGAATTACAATGAGCAGTTCTTC
>TRBV30|.|.|TRBJ2-2
CAWSVDSGVTGELFF
TGTGCCTGGAGTGTAGATAGCGGCGTCACCGGGGAGCTGTTTTTT
>TRBV6-6|.|TRBD1|TRBJ2-1
CASTGQGGAYNEQFF
TGTGCCAGCACTGGACAGGGAGGAGCTTACAATGAGCAGTTCTTC
>TRBV4-1|once|.|TRBJ2-7
CASSQDSSYEQYF
TGCGCCAGCAGCCAAGATAGTAGCTACGAGCAGTACTTC
>TRBV2|.|TRBD2|TRBJ2-1
CASSAQAGSYNEQFF
TGTGCCAGCAGTGCTCAAGCGGGATCCTACAATGAGCAGTTCTTC
>TRBV11-3|.|.|TRBJ2-5
CASSLGTAGEETQYF
TGTGCCAGCAGCTTAGGGACAGCCGGGGAGGAGACCCAGTACTTC
>TRBV4-1|once|TRBD2|TRBJ2-7
CASTQAGSYEQYF
TGCGCCAGCACACAAGCGGGGTCCTACGAGCAGTACTTC
>TRBV5-6|.|TRBD1|TRBJ2-7
CASSFGQGSYEQYF
TGTGCCAGCAGCTTTGGACAGGGGTCCTACGAGCAGTACTTC
>TRBV28|.|.|TRBJ2-5
CASKVRSDQETQYF
TGTGCCAGCAAAGTTAGGAGCGACCAAGAGACCCAGTACTTC
>TRBV6-1|.|.|TRBJ2-3
CASSLPSGTDTQYF
TGTGCCAGCAGTCTCCCAAGCGGCACAGATACGCAGTATTTT
>TRBV6-4|.|TRBD2|TRBJ2-1
CASSERELAGPPSYNEQFF
TGTGCCAGCAGCGAGCGGGAACTAGCGGGACCCCCTTCCTACAATGAGCAGTTCTTC
>TRBV30|.|.|TRBJ2-1
CAWSFQDYREQFF
TGTGCCTGGAGTTTCCAGGACTACCGGGAGCAGTTCTTC
>TRBV27|once|.|TRBJ2-7
CASSLGAVAGPITYEQYF
TGTGCCAGCAGTTTAGGAGCCGTCGCGGGACCAATTACATACGAGCAGTACTTC
>TRBV6-6|.|.|TRBJ1-1
CASSYGTTANTEAFF
TGTGCCAGCAGTTACGGTACGACGGCGAACACTGAAGCTTTCTTT
>TRBV27|.|.|TRBJ1-2
CASRPFHGEDGYTF
TGTGCCAGCAGACCCTTTCACGGGGAGGATGGCTACACCTTC
>TRBV5-6|once|.|TRBJ1-1
CASSYGMVGTEAFF
TGTGCCAGCAGCTATGGGATGGTGGGGACTGAAGCTTTCTTT
>TRBV4-2|.|.|TRBJ2-7
CASSLRDGSYEQYF
TGTGCCAGCAGCTTACGGGACGGATCCTACGAGCAGTACTTC
>TRBV11-2|.|.|TRBJ2-7
CASSLDPPGEQYF
TGTGCCAGCAGCTTAGACCCCCCGGGCGAGCAGTACTTC